Sequencing of this T cell receptor (beta chain) was carried out in a study of blood T cells in healthy people across ages. CDR1 is SGHTA and CDR2 is FQGTGA in the germline V gene. CDR3 length: 16 residues. Every sample gave at least 6 micrograms of total RNA when it was extracted. Combining a sample-barcoded 5' primer with a J-beta primer mix, a second PCR ran for 7 to 11 cycles. Each single sample gave us at least 2.5 million CDR3-containing paired-end reads. Each CDR3 protein is one row after TCRdb ran MiXCR on the 5' RACE reads. The sample lists about 800,000 distinct CDR3 sequences; 20% to 25% were seen once. Findings of the study overall: When one million T cells were used, diversity estimates were thought to be underestimates.

This clonotype came up a few times. Its antigen is unidentified. At one of its ends the junction is not consistent with the germline gene, which may arise from a read error. The data were also submitted as part of a second study, on T cells of mothers and their children. That work contributes: Some 2.7 million TCR beta reads per child versus over 9 million per mother.

The sequenced material came from blood. The rearrangement links TRBV7-3 to TRBJ2-5; 10 nucleotides line up with TRBD2. The DNA end lines up better with TRBJ2-1; the J call may be wrong. The receptor was isolated from a boy aged 5 to 17 in good health. CDR3 sequence: CTSSLTGSGGLAEQFF. CDR3 nucleotides: TGTACCAGCAGCCTCACGGGTAGCGGGGGGCTGGCCGAGCAGTTCTTC.